Listed below are T cell receptor beta chains from one sample, sequenced in a study of blood T cell repertoires in COVID-19. The protocol was immunoSEQ multiplex PCR, while the TCRdb copy is restricted to in-frame clones and leaves out a portion. In the table there are about 520,000 clones, around 85% of which are singletons. Sequenced input: peripheral blood. The receptors were gathered from a human donor in a cohort sampled during active COVID-19. Each CDR3 is given with its conserved first and last residue. The order of the fields is CDR3 length, J gene, D gene, V gene, CDR3 protein, CDR3 DNA. The D gene is left open where the match is weak.

19,TRBJ2-3,TRBD2,TRBV4-3,CASSQLVLAGGPGTDTQYF,TGCGCCAGCAGCCAACTAGTACTAGCGGGAGGGCCTGGCACAGATACGCAGTATTTT
18,TRBJ1-1,TRBD1,TRBV27,CASIPSRTGGFRYTEAFF,TGTGCCAGCATCCCTTCCCGGACAGGGGGCTTTCGGTACACTGAAGCTTTCTTT
12,TRBJ1-2,.,TRBV12-3/TRBV12-4,CASSLRNYGYTF,TGTGCCAGCAGCCTACGTAACTATGGCTACACCTTC
13,TRBJ1-1,.,TRBV29-1,CSTRRTGNTEAFF,TGCAGCACCCGAAGGACGGGAAACACTGAAGCTTTCTTT
13,TRBJ1-2,.,TRBV7-9,CASSLTGGPGYTF,TGTGCCAGCAGCTTAACGGGGGGCCCTGGCTACACCTTC
17,TRBJ2-1,.,TRBV5-5,CASSFSFRGGSYNEQFF,TGTGCCAGCAGCTTTTCCTTCCGAGGGGGCTCCTACAATGAGCAGTTCTTC
17,TRBJ2-3,.,TRBV12-5,CASGLVVGGRIGDTQYF,TGTGCTAGTGGTTTGGTAGTAGGTGGCAGAATCGGGGATACGCAGTATTTT
14,TRBJ1-2,.,TRBV6-5,CASSPRTVNYGYTF,TGTGCCAGCAGTCCCCGGACAGTGAACTATGGCTACACCTTC
17,TRBJ2-3,.,TRBV7-9,CASSLRPLWEVKDTQYF,TGTGCCAGCAGCTTACGCCCCTTATGGGAGGTAAAAGATACGCAGTATTTT
13,TRBJ2-5,TRBD1,TRBV30,CAWSVKGGETQYF,TGTGCCTGGAGTGTAAAAGGGGGCGAGACCCAGTACTTC
14,TRBJ2-1,.,TRBV2,CASSVGARFYEQFF,TGTGCCAGCAGTGTGGGGGCTAGGTTTTATGAGCAGTTCTTC
21,TRBJ2-3,TRBD2,TRBV23-1,CASSQSGHLAGGPRVTDTQYF,TGCGCCAGCAGTCAATCTGGGCATCTAGCGGGAGGGCCAAGGGTCACAGATACGCAGTATTTT